This passage covers 27 T cell receptor beta chains from one sample sequenced in a study of blood T cell repertoires in COVID-19. The assay was immunoSEQ multiplex PCR, and TCRdb's table has in-frame clones only and misses some. The profile shows about 26,000 clones, 85% to 90% of them singletons. The sample comprised peripheral blood. The receptors come from a human donor in a cohort sampled during active COVID-19.

V is TRBV6-5 and J is TRBJ1-1; TRBD1 agrees at 8 bases. The junction had 9 bases not matched to a gene; V was cut back by 7 bases and J by 5 bases. The V gene's germline CDR1 is MNHEY and CDR2 SVGAGI. The CDR3 runs to 14 residues. CDR3 region: CASIGARGLTEAFF. The CDR3 bases are TGTGCCAGCATAGGTGCCAGGGGGCTTACTGAAGCTTTCTTT.

The V and J genes are TRBV2 and TRBJ2-2, with TRBD1 matching over 10 bases. CDR3 length: 16 residues. Germline CDR1 and CDR2: SNHLY and FYNNEI. Unmatched junction bases numbered 9, after V lost 5 bases and J lost 6 bases. The CDR3 region has the DNA TGTGCCAGCAGTCGAGATCGACAGGGGGCGGCCGGGGAGCTGTTTTTT. It translates to CASSRDRQGAAGELFF.

The CDR3 sequence is CASSPPQGREKLFF. CDR3 coding DNA: TGTGCCAGCTCACCTCCACAGGGCAGAGAAAAACTGTTTTTT. The chain links TRBV18 to TRBJ1-4; D might be TRBD1 (6 bases). Germline V lookup: CDR1 KGHSH, CDR2 LQKENI. This CDR3 is built from 14 residues. Trimming left V 3 bases short and J 8 bases short, with 13 bases between. The variable domain in full, with the rest retrieved from reference TRBV18 and TRBJ1-4, is NAGVMQNPRHLVRRRGQEARLRCSPMKGHSHVYWYRQLPEEGLKFMVYLQKENIIDESGMPKERFSAEFPKEGPSILRIQQVVRGDSAAYFCASSPPQGREKLFFGSGTQLSVL.

The rearrangement joins TRBV28 to TRBJ1-2, with D uncertain. The ends were cut back, 8 bases at V and 0 bases at J, with 13 bases in the middle. This CDR3 region has 14 residues. The germline gives CDR1 MDHEN, CDR2 SYDVKM. CDR3 bases: TGTGCCAGCTCCATAACCGGGACTAACTATGGCTACACCTTC. Translation: CASSITGTNYGYTF.

V usage is TRBV27 and J usage is TRBJ2-5; D is ambiguous. Germline-derived CDR1 and CDR2 are MNHEY and SMNVEV (reference sequence). This CDR3 spans 13 amino acids. Trimming pared 5 bases from V and 4 bases from J, leaving 11 bases between. As DNA, the CDR3 is TGTGCCAGCAGTCGCGGATTTGTAGAGACCCAGTACTTC. It encodes CASSRGFVETQYF.

The chain joins TRBV5-1 to TRBJ2-3; TRBD2 is a possible D gene (6 bases). Germline V CDR1 and CDR2: SGHRS, YFSETQ. Trimming took off 5 bases at V and 5 bases at J, with 18 bases between the two ends. The CDR3 is 15 amino acids. The CDR3 nucleotides read TGCGCCAGCAGACCTAGTGGGGGGAGTCTAGATACGCAGTATTTT. Its protein is CASRPSGGSLDTQYF.

The chain combines TRBV24-1 with TRBJ2-2; 8 bases are a match to TRBD1. The CDR3 is 18 residues long. Germline values: CDR1 KGHDR, CDR2 SFDVKD. Trimming cost V 0 bases and J 7 bases; bases outside gene matches: 12. DNA for the CDR3: TGTGCCACCAGTGATTTGGCCCTAGGCAGGGGGCAGGGCGGGGAGCTGTTTTTT. This encodes CATSDLALGRGQGGELFF.

The chain carries TRBV6-6 and TRBJ1-4; 10 bases are shared with TRBD1. V lost 0 bases to trimming and J lost 6 bases; unmatched junction nucleotides: 4. This CDR3 contains 16 residues. Per the germline V gene, CDR1 is MNHNY and CDR2 is SVGAGI (reference sequence). CDR3 loop: CASSYSTGTGDEKLFF. The CDR3 DNA reads TGTGCCAGCAGTTACTCTACCGGGACAGGGGATGAAAAACTGTTTTTT.

The chain couples TRBV11-3 to TRBJ2-2, with 8 bases aligning to TRBD2. Germline V lookup: CDR1 SGHNT, CDR2 YENEEA. The CDR3 has 15 residues. V shed 3 bases, J shed 7 bases, and the junction held 7 bases outside the gene matches. The CDR3 DNA follows: TGTGCCAGCAGCTTCGGTAGCGGGAATGTCGGGGAGCTGTTTTTT. Encoded protein: CASSFGSGNVGELFF.

The J gene is TRBJ2-3, the V gene TRBV7-2, with a possible D match to TRBD2 (5 bases). The CDR3 covers 13 residues. Looked up from germline, CDR1 is SGHTA and CDR2 is FQGNSA. V shed 8 bases and J shed 2 bases, with 11 bases lying between them. CDR3 protein: CASGRDFTDTQYF. The CDR3 DNA is TGTGCCAGCGGGAGAGACTTCACAGATACGCAGTATTTT.

The chain employs TRBV7-9 and TRBJ1-4, with D possibly being TRBD1 (6 bases). This CDR3 spans 13 amino acids. Trimming removed 5 bases from V and 7 bases from J, with 11 bases in between. Germline V gene data show CDR1 as SEHNR and CDR2 as FQNEAQ (reference sequence). The CDR3 coding sequence is TGTGCCAGCAGCCCTACAGGGTTTGAAAAACTGTTTTTT. Residues: CASSPTGFEKLFF.

The rearrangement uses TRBV18 and TRBJ2-5; 8 nucleotides agree with TRBD1. Germline lookup yields CDR1 KGHSH and CDR2 LQKENI. The CDR3 spans 15 residues. V shed 2 bases, J shed 5 bases, and the junction held 7 bases outside the gene matches. CDR3 DNA: TGTGCCAGCTCACCAAAGCAGGGGGCGAGGGAGACCCAGTACTTC. Translation: CASSPKQGARETQYF.

The CDR3 DNA reads as TGTGCCAGCTCATCCGGGACAGGGGTTAACAATCAGCCCCAGCATTTT. Its protein product is CASSSGTGVNNQPQHF. The V call is TRBV18, the J call TRBJ1-5; 10 bases line up with TRBD1. V trimming: 5 bases; J trimming: 3 bases; junction bases outside the gene matches: 7. Germline assignment: CDR1 KGHSH and CDR2 LQKENI. The CDR3 covers 16 residues.

In its sample, this clone was seen a few times. The rearrangement links TRBV7-9 to TRBJ1-6; TRBD1 matches 9 bases. The J segment lost 6 bases and the V segment lost 5 bases, leaving 2 bases of the junction unmatched. The germline V gene has CDR1 SEHNR and CDR2 FQNEAQ (reference sequence). CDR3 length equals 14 residues. CDR3: CASSMDRGNSPLHF. CDR3 nucleotides: TGTGCCAGCAGCATGGACAGGGGTAATTCACCCCTCCACTTT.

The chain is built from TRBV28 and TRBJ1-3; TRBD1 might be the D (6 bases). CDR1 and CDR2 (germline): MDHEN, SYDVKM. CDR3 length: 13 amino acids. V was shortened by 8 bases and J by 3 bases, with 11 bases between the two germline ends. The DNA for the CDR3 is TGTGCCAGCGGAGGGGGGGATGGAAACACCATATATTTT. This translates into CASGGGDGNTIYF. The variable domain in full, completed from reference TRBV28 and TRBJ1-3, reads DVKVTQSSRYLVKRTGEKVFLECVQDMDHENMFWYRQDPGLGLRLIYFSYDVKMKEKGDIPEGYSVSREKKERFSLILESASTNQTSMYLCASGGGDGNTIYFGEGSWLTVV.

The chain recombines TRBV15 with TRBJ1-4; possible D gene TRBD1, 5 bases. Trimming cost V 0 bases and J 11 bases, with 13 bases left between them. Germline V CDR1 and CDR2: LNHNV, YYDKDF (reference sequence). CDR3 size: 14 residues. The CDR3 coding sequence is TGTGCCACCAGCAGAGATTGGGGGGAGTGGAAACTGTTTTTT. Translated: CATSRDWGEWKLFF.

The rearrangement links TRBV7-9 to TRBJ1-4; D remains unclear. The germline V and J ends were trimmed by 1 base and 7 bases, with 16 bases remaining between them. The CDR3 is 16 residues long. In germline, CDR1 is SEHNR, CDR2 FQNEAQ (reference sequence). The DNA for the CDR3 is TGTGCCAGCAGCTTAGTAACGGGATCTGGTCCTGAAAAACTGTTTTTT. This translates into CASSLVTGSGPEKLFF.

V usage is TRBV7-2 and J usage is TRBJ2-1, with a weak D call TRBD2 (5 bases). Germline CDR1 and CDR2: SGHTA and FQGNSA. V gave up 0 bases and J gave up 2 bases, with 8 bases separating them. The CDR3 totals 15 residues. CDR3 sequence (DNA): TGTGCCAGCAGCTTAGCCGGGAACCCCTACAATGAGCAGTTCTTC. Encoded protein: CASSLAGNPYNEQFF.

This chain uses TRBV19 with TRBJ1-2, with D tentatively TRBD1 (6 bases). Germline-derived CDR1 and CDR2 are LNHDA and SQIVND (reference sequence). The CDR3 is made up of 14 amino acids. V was clipped by 4 bases and J by 9 bases, with 18 bases between them. The CDR3 loop reads CASSTGFQGSSYTF. CDR3 DNA sequence: TGTGCCAGTAGTACCGGGTTTCAGGGGAGTAGCTACACCTTC.

This clone has a single count. The chain combines TRBV29-1 with TRBJ2-3; 7 bases map to TRBD2. J gave up 4 bases and V 8 bases, and 12 bases lay outside the gene matches. There are 14 residues in the CDR3. The germline V gene has CDR1 SQVTM and CDR2 ANQGSEA. The CDR3 protein is CSIKERGSPDTQYF. The DNA of the CDR3 is TGCAGCATCAAGGAGCGGGGTTCTCCAGATACGCAGTATTTT.

The chain uses TRBV29-1 and TRBJ2-3; D might be TRBD1 (6 bases). The germline V and J ends were trimmed by 4 bases and 3 bases, with 8 bases remaining between them. Germline values: CDR1 SQVTM, CDR2 ANQGSEA. The CDR3 runs 12 residues. DNA for the CDR3: TGCAGCGTTGTACAGGGTACAGATACGCAGTATTTT. This encodes CSVVQGTDTQYF.

The V call is TRBV7-2, the J call TRBJ2-7, with 7 nucleotides matching TRBD2. The V gene's germline CDR1 is SGHTA and CDR2 FQGNSA. The CDR3 is made up of 13 amino acids. The trim removed 6 bases at V and 1 base at J, leaving 3 bases unmatched. CDR3 bases: TGTGCCAGCAGGACTAGCTGGTCCTACGAGCAGTACTTC. Protein sequence: CASRTSWSYEQYF.

The rearrangement uses TRBV6-5 and TRBJ2-5; TRBD2 is a possible D gene (5 bases). Per the germline V gene, CDR1 is MNHEY and CDR2 is SVGAGI. The ends were cut back, 4 bases at V and 2 bases at J, with 17 bases in the middle. This CDR3 is 16 amino acids long. CDR3 in DNA: TGTGCCAGCAGTTTAACGAGGGCTGCCGTGCAAGAGACCCAGTACTTC. The encoded protein is CASSLTRAAVQETQYF.

This clone has only one observation. The rearrangement joins TRBV5-1 to TRBJ2-3; tentatively, D is TRBD1 (6 bases). The CDR3 runs 17 residues. Trimming took 3 bases from V and 0 from J, leaving 17 bases between them. Germline values: CDR1 SGHRS, CDR2 YFSETQ. CDR3 loop: CASSSTAIGQSTDTQYF. For the CDR3, the DNA is TGCGCCAGCAGCTCAACAGCCATCGGACAGAGCACAGATACGCAGTATTTT.

V and J are TRBV24-1 and TRBJ2-3, with 7 bases matching TRBD2. V dropped 4 bases and J dropped 6; count of bases not matched to a gene: 15. CDR1 KGHDR and CDR2 SFDVKD come from the germline V gene. CDR3 length equals 17 residues. The CDR3 nucleotides are TGTGCCACCAGTGACCCTCCGACTAGCTCCCCGCCGGATACGCAGTATTTT. Residues: CATSDPPTSSPPDTQYF.

The gene calls are TRBV20-1 and TRBJ2-7, with 8 bases matching TRBD1. The CDR3 length is 15 residues. CDR1 and CDR2 (germline): DFQATT, SNEGSKA (reference sequence). The V segment lost 3 bases and the J segment 2 bases; nucleotides outside the gene matches: 9. The CDR3 region has the DNA TGCAGTGCTAGTGAGTACAGGGGGATAACCTACGAGCAGTACTTC. Protein sequence: CSASEYRGITYEQYF.

The rearrangement uses TRBV3-1 (or the pseudogene TRBV3-2) and TRBJ1-1, with 7 bases lining up with TRBD1. Per the germline V gene, CDR1 is LGHDT and CDR2 is YNNKEL (reference sequence). The CDR3 length is 15 residues. V shed 4 bases and J 5 bases; nucleotides not matched to a gene: 10. The CDR3 nucleotides are TGTGCCAGCAGCCCGAGGGGGCTGGCGGGAACTGAAGCTTTCTTT. Amino acids: CASSPRGLAGTEAFF.